This T cell receptor beta chain is from a study of blood T cells in healthy people across ages. Germline values: CDR1 ENHRY, CDR2 SYGVKD. The CDR3 runs to 16 residues. Primers used in a second PCR of about 7 to 12 cycles were a sample-barcoded 5' primer and a J-beta primer mix. TCRdb reprocessed the 5' RACE reads with MiXCR, giving one entry per CDR3 protein. The sample includes some 1,800,000 distinct CDR3 sequences, approximately 40% of them seen just once. About this clonotype: Relative to the germline gene, one junction end is altered; a read error may explain this.

The receptor comes from a human donor in good health. The chain links TRBV10-3 to TRBJ2-7; D is unresolved. Sequenced material: blood. In DNA, the CDR3 is TGTGCCATCAGTGAGTCGAACTCCCCGGCCTCCTACGAGCGGTACTTC. This translates into CAISESNSPASYERYF.